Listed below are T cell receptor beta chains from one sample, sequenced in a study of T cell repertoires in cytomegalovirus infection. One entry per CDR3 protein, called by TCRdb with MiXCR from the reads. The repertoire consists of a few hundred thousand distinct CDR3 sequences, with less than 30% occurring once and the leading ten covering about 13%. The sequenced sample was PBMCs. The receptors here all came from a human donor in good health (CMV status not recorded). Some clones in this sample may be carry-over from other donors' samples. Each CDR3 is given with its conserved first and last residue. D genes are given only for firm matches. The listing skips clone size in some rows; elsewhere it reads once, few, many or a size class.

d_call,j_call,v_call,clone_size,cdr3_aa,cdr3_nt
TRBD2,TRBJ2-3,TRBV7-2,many,CASTFSGTYTDTQYF,TGTGCCAGCACCTTTAGCGGGACGTACACAGATACGCAGTATTTT
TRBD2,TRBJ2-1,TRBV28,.,CASSLQMREANEQFF,TGTGCCAGCAGTTTGCAAATGCGGGAGGCGAATGAGCAGTTCTTC
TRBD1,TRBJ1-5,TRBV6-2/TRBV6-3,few,CASRAGQGPWPQHF,TGTGCCAGCAGGGCTGGACAGGGCCCGTGGCCCCAGCATTTT
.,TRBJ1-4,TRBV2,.,CASSEIADILFF,TGTGCCAGCAGTGAAATAGCGGACATTCTGTTTTTT
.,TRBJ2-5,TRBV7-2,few,CASSSHRETQYF,TGTGCCAGCAGCTCTCACAGGGAGACCCAGTACTTC
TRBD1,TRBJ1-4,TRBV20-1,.,CSARLPRTGVEKLFF,TGCAGTGCTAGACTTCCTCGGACAGGGGTTGAAAAACTGTTTTTT
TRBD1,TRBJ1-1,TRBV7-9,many,CASSSGDRGRDTEAFF,TGTGCCAGCAGCTCGGGGGACAGGGGAAGAGATACTGAAGCTTTCTTT
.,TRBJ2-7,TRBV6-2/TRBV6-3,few,CASGDYTYEQYF,TGTGCCAGCGGTGACTACACCTACGAGCAGTACTTC
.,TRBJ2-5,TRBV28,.,CASSPMGGARETQYF,TGTGCCAGCAGTCCGATGGGGGGGGCGAGAGAGACCCAGTACTTC
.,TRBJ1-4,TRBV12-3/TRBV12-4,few,CASSLMTGSGGEKLFF,TGTGCCAGCAGTTTAATGACGGGCTCAGGTGGGGAAAAACTGTTTTTT
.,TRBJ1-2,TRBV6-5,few,CASSYRLLGTSNFYGYTF,TGTGCCAGCAGTTACAGGTTGTTAGGGACCAGCAATTTCTATGGCTACACCTTC
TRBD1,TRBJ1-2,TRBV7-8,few,CASSSGQEHYGYTF,TGTGCCAGCAGCTCTGGACAGGAGCACTATGGCTACACCTTC
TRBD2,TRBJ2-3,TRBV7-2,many,CASSVPLAGGPTDTQYF,TGTGCCAGCAGCGTACCACTAGCGGGAGGGCCAACAGATACGCAGTATTTT
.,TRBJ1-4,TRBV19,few,CASSPLGESEKLFF,TGTGCCAGTAGTCCCTTAGGGGAAAGTGAAAAACTGTTTTTT
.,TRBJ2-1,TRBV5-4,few,CAGRVDFSYNEQFF,TGTGCCGGTCGCGTGGACTTCTCCTACAATGAGCAGTTCTTC
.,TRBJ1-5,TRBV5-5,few,CASSFGGGDQPQHF,TGTGCCAGCAGCTTTGGGGGAGGGGATCAGCCCCAGCATTTT
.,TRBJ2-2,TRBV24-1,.,CATSDHNTGELFF,TGTGCCACCAGTGACCATAACACCGGGGAGCTGTTTTTT
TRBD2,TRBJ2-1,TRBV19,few,CASIASGRPYNEQFF,TGTGCCAGTATTGCTAGCGGGAGACCCTACAATGAGCAGTTCTTC
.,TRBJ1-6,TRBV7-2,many,CASSSGAMDSPLHF,TGTGCCAGCAGCTCAGGGGCGATGGATTCACCCCTCCACTTT
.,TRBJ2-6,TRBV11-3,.,CASSPLAGANVLTF,TGTGCCAGCAGCCCCCTTGCCGGGGCCAACGTCCTGACTTTC
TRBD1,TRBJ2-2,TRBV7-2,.,CASISVQGMVVTGELFF,TGTGCCAGCATCTCAGTACAGGGGATGGTTGTCACCGGGGAGCTGTTTTTT
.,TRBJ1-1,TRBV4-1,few,CASSQGPGDTEAFF,TGCGCCAGCAGCCAAGGACCCGGGGACACTGAAGCTTTCTTT
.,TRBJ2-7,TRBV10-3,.,CAISEDRGAYEQYF,TGTGCCATCAGTGAGGATAGGGGGGCCTACGAGCAGTACTTC
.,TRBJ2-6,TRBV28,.,CASSRGISSGANVLTF,TGTGCCAGCTCTCGGGGGATTAGCTCTGGGGCCAACGTCCTGACTTTC
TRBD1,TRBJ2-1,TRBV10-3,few,CAISSDREGYNEQFF,TGTGCCATCAGTTCCGACAGGGAAGGCTACAATGAGCAGTTCTTC
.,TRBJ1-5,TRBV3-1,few,CASSQDLRGGQPQHF,TGTGCCAGCAGCCAAGATCTCAGGGGTGGACAGCCCCAGCATTTT
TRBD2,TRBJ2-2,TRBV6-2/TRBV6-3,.,CASSYWRERRYTGELFF,TGTGCCAGCAGTTACTGGCGGGAGCGCCGATACACCGGGGAGCTGTTTTTT
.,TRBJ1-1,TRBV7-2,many,CASSLNWLNTEAFF,TGTGCCAGCAGCTTGAACTGGCTGAACACTGAAGCTTTCTTT
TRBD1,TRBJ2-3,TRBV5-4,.,CASSPGQGGSRPDTQYF,TGTGCCAGCAGCCCAGGACAGGGGGGGTCTAGGCCAGATACGCAGTATTTT
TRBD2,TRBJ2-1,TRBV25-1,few,CASSGRAGGRDEQFF,TGTGCCAGCAGTGGGAGGGCGGGAGGCCGGGATGAGCAGTTCTTC
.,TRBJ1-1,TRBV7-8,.,CASSPRTTNMNTEAFF,TGTGCCAGCAGCCCTCGGACAACTAATATGAACACTGAAGCTTTCTTT
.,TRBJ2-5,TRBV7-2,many,CASSSPLWTGTQYF,TGTGCCAGCAGTTCCCCTCTCTGGACGGGGACCCAGTACTTC
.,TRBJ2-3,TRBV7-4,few,CASSLRLGGTDTQYF,TGTGCCAGCAGCTTACGGTTGGGGGGCACAGATACGCAGTATTTT
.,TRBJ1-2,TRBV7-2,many,CASSLRDYGYTF,TGTGCCAGCAGCTTAAGGGACTATGGCTACACCTTC
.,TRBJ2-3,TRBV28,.,CASSLTPTQYSTDTQYF,TGTGCCAGCAGTCTCACTCCTACCCAATATAGCACAGATACGCAGTATTTT
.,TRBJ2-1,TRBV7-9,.,CASSLAAGSNYNEQFF,TGTGCCAGCAGCTTAGCGGCCGGGAGCAACTACAATGAGCAGTTCTTC
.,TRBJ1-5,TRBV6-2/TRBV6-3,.,CASSLTSYQPQHF,TGTGCCAGCAGTTTAACGAGCTATCAGCCCCAGCATTTT
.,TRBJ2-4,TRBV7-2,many,CASSPPDRFRDIQYF,TGTGCCAGCAGCCCTCCGGACAGATTTAGGGACATTCAGTACTTC
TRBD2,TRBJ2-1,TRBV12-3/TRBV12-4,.,CASSSRTGTSTEQFF,TGTGCCAGCAGTTCACGAACCGGGACTAGCACTGAGCAGTTCTTC
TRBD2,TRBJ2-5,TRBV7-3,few,CASSPGLAVQETQYF,TGTGCCAGCAGCCCGGGACTAGCGGTCCAAGAGACCCAGTACTTC
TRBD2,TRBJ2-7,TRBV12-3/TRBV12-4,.,CASSPLAGGLDEQYF,TGTGCCAGCAGTCCCCTAGCGGGAGGTCTGGACGAGCAGTACTTC
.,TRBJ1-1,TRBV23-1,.,CASSQSPVCGTEAFF,TGCGCCAGCAGTCAATCCCCCGTCTGTGGCACTGAAGCTTTCTTT
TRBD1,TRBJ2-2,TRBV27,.,CASSPLQTGVNTGELFF,TGTGCCAGCAGTCCGCTCCAAACAGGGGTTAACACCGGGGAGCTGTTTTTT
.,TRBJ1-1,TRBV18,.,CASSSWNGNTEAFF,TGTGCCAGCTCAAGCTGGAACGGGAACACTGAAGCTTTCTTT
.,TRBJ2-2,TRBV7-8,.,CASSLNRWQGGVDGELFF,TGTGCCAGCAGCTTAAATAGATGGCAGGGTGGTGTGGACGGGGAGCTGTTTTTT